The sample holds a few counts of the clone carrying this T cell receptor (beta chain). The CDR3 is 13 amino acids. Germline V CDR1 and CDR2: MNHEY, SVGEGT. The V gene lost 2 bases and the J gene lost 2 bases, with 7 bases spanning the gap. The treatment denotes: about 20 received Ad26.COV2.S at low or high dose, single or two shots; 5 received placebo; per-sample allocation not given. Sampling happened 63 days after the first vaccine or placebo injection. The donor was a Boston adult aged 18-55 years. Its platform was an Ad26 vector, and its expressed antigen was Wuhan-strain SARS-CoV-2 spike. Using immunoSEQ multiplex PCR, the repertoire was profiled, and TCRdb retains in-frame clones only, with some absent. The sample shows some 340,000 clones, about 86% of them seen only once. The sample belongs to a study of Ad26.COV2.S vaccination and SARS-CoV-2 variants. Study-level information: A COV1001 Ad26.COV2.S trial-arm participant provided the sample. The authors gave Ad26.COV2.S intramuscularly, either once or twice 56 days apart.

The sequence derives from a person aged 18-60 years who received the Ad26.COV2.S COVID-19 vaccine or a placebo. Sequenced here: peripheral blood, sampled in a trial of Ad26.COV2.S vaccine versus placebo. This rearrangement joins TRBV6-2 or TRBV6-3 to TRBJ2-7, with unresolved D. The CDR3 bases are TGTGCCAGCAGTTACGGGTTCCCCTACGAGCAGTACTTC. Its protein is CASSYGFPYEQYF.